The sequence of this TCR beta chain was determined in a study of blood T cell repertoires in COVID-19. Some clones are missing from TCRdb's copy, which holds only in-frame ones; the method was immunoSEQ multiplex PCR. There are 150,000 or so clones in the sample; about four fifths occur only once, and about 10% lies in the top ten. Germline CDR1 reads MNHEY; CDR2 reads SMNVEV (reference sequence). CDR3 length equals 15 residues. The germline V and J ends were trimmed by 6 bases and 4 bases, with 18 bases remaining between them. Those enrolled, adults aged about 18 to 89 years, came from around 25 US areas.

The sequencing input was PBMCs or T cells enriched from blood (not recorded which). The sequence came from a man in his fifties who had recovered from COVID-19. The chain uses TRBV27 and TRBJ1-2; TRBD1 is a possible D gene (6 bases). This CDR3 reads CASRLLLRTVYGYTF. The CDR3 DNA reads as TGTGCCAGCAGGCTTCTCCTCAGGACAGTCTATGGCTACACCTTC.